The subject of this entry is one TCR beta chain. What this receptor recognizes is not known. Base qualities are not recorded, but no much larger clone differs from it by a single base. TCR CDR3 regions were amplified from genomic DNA by multiplex PCR using the deep immunoSEQ assay. Extracted genomic DNA from each cell subset was spread evenly across all wells of several immunoSEQ 96-well plates, with each plate serving as a replicate. For sorted subsets, roughly 200 ng genomic DNA, equal to 30,000 to 35,000 T cell genomes, was loaded into each replicate PCR. Purified libraries were measured with a Qubit 3.0 fluorometer, size-checked on a Bioanalyzer 2100, and measured again with the KAPA Library Quantification kit. A separate single-read 150-cycle Illumina NextSeq 550 flow cell was used to sequence each immunoSEQ 96-well plate. As for the original processing: Because only junctional sequences without quality scores were contained in the immunoSEQ output, filtering matching that applied to full-length reads could not be performed. To assign V/J genes and CDR3, sequences were annotated against IMGT germline references using PyIR, a Python wrapper for IgBLAST v1.9. Any read was removed if the V/J assignment was weak (E-value above 1e-6), the CDR3 was missing, or the read contained stop codons, out-of-frame junctions, or ambiguous translated residues. V3J clonotypes were defined by identical inferred V gene, J gene, and CDR3 amino acid sequence. Percentage overlap between repertoires was calculated by dividing the number of shared unique clonotypes by the size of the smaller repertoire. Repertoire richness was assessed with RTK rarefaction, the Chao1 estimator, and Recon v2.1 estimates of unobserved clonotypes. OLGA was used to compute generation probabilities for all TCRbeta clonotypes that the gDNA method yielded from several donors. TCRdb took this table from immuneACCESS and kept in-frame rearrangements with V and J called. Such tables lack part of the clones; where checked against another copy, unresolved V genes explain under half of the gap, and the rest is unexplained. That table furnishes V, J and clone size, whereas the DNA furnished D and trimming. In all, the sample holds about 1,500,000 clones, and approximately 97% of those were seen once. 1% to 1.5% of the sample is in the top ten clones.

Healthy HIV-negative adults with no recently reported acute infections or vaccinations were included as donors. Only Caucasian adults living in Nashville, Tennessee, USA were represented among the donors. Magnetic negative selection was used to enrich CD4+ T cells, after which naive cells were positively selected on CD45RA and the negative fraction became the memory subset. After blood collection by leukapheresis, PBMCs were isolated using Ficoll-Histopaque density gradient centrifugation and then cryopreserved in the vapor phase of liquid nitrogen. Analytical flow cytometry was used to check the purity and quantity of every magnetically sorted T cell population. Each sorted fraction had its genomic DNA isolated and then quantified by UV absorbance on a Nanodrop 2000c. This entry belongs to a study of shared clonotypes between healthy human individuals (TCRdb year 2020). Study-level background: A few men and a couple of women, aged 18 to 49 years, made up the cohort. For each donor, CD4 naive and CD4 memory were each given three plates, CD8 naive was given two plates, and CD8 memory was given one plate. To increase sequencing depth and limit assay-specific biases, TCR repertoire library preparation and sequencing were carried out by different laboratories using diverse techniques. Each donor's leukapheresis produced roughly between about 0.85 and 10 billion PBMCs. To estimate repertoire size and how much clonotypes are shared between individuals, the study performed deep sequencing of blood TCR repertoires from roughly five healthy adults. General conclusions and limits of the study: Naive subsets generally had larger estimated clonotype richness than memory subsets. Compared with non-shared clonotypes, clonotypes shared by all four sorted-subset donors had higher generation probabilities. Rarefaction of sorted-subset datasets indicated incomplete sequencing despite the large sequencing depth. Sampling was restricted to blood, and TCR repertoires in tissues likely differ from the TCR repertoires found in blood. Because the study included only a small number of donors, the genetic and exposure-history diversity represented was limited. Pairwise subsampling indicated that sequencing depth was expected to affect the degree of clonotype sharing among donors. Approximately 5% of naive CD4, approximately 3.7% of naive CD8, around 2.3% of memory CD4, and around 0.4% of memory CD8 clonotypes were shared across a few donors.

The CDR3, cysteine through phenylalanine, is 15 amino acids long. Just the 45-base CDR3 DNA is kept, in frame starting at base 1. From the germline V gene (reference sequence), CDR1 is WNHNN and CDR2 is SYGVQD. Trimming accounts for 5 bases at V and 5 bases at J, while the number of junction bases matched to no gene is 10. Recombination joined TRBV10-1 with TRBJ2-5; 8 central bases correspond to TRBD2. The sample taken for sequencing was naive CD4+ T cells sorted from blood. Reading the label with the study, this specimen's cell subset or site is: CD45RA+ positively selected. This receptor was obtained from a young man in good health. The sequence in DNA is TGCGCCAGCAGTAACCTCCCGGGGGGGTCCGAGACCCAGTACTTC. The encoded protein is CASSNLPGGSETQYF.